These T cell receptor beta chains were read from a single sample in a study of T-cell memory formation after mild COVID-19. MiXCR was run by TCRdb on the 5' RACE reads, yielding one entry per CDR3 protein. The repertoire holds hundreds of thousands of distinct CDR3 sequences, with more than 15% as singletons. Sequences were obtained from PBMCs or a T cell subset sorted from them (not recorded which). The receptors here all came from a man between 18 and 35 years old who had mild COVID-19 (a few samples of this study predate the infection). Cell type and time point are not known. CDR3s include the opening cysteine and the closing phenylalanine or tryptophan. Each record gives: CDR3 protein, V gene, J gene.

CASSRAGGRDSPLHF	TRBV7-9	TRBJ1-6
CASKGASSGNTIYF	TRBV7-9	TRBJ1-3
CASSLSDLETQYF	TRBV7-7	TRBJ2-5
CASSREGSTEAFF	TRBV5-1	TRBJ1-1
CASSGLPTPYEQYF	TRBV11-2	TRBJ2-7
CASSISLGKAAGQPQHF	TRBV19	TRBJ1-5
CASIQLRENTEAFF	TRBV4-1	TRBJ1-1
CASSDPGGGETQYF	TRBV25-1	TRBJ2-5
CASSVEVGGIPLFRGYTF	TRBV9	TRBJ1-2
CASSVAGDTEAFF	TRBV9	TRBJ1-1
CASSLALNGQETQYF	TRBV5-1	TRBJ2-5
CASSPGTSGGGELFF	TRBV4-1	TRBJ2-2
CSAQDLGNEQFF	TRBV29-1	TRBJ2-1
CATSRVTGGVYETQYF	TRBV15	TRBJ2-5
CAIRDREETQYF	TRBV10-3	TRBJ2-5
CSARVSGGKDTQYF	TRBV20-1	TRBJ2-3
CASSFRRGGTDTQYF	TRBV7-9	TRBJ2-3